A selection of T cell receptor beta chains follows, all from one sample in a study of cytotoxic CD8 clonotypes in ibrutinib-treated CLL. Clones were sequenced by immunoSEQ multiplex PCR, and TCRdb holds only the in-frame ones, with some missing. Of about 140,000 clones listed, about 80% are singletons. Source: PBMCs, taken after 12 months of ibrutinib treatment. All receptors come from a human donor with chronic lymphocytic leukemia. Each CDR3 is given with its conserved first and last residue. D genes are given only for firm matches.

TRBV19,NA,CASRTYKTGGDTF
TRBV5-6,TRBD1,CASSSVTGGIADTQYF
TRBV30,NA,CAWSVQLGETQYF
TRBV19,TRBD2,CASSILAGGNEQFF
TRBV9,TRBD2,CASSTQIAGPVDEQFF
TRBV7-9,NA,CASSLGNYNYGYTF
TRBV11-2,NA,CASSLVQGQETQYF
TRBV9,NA,CASSGFLVLGTGANVLTF
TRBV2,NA,CASRAAAGSNTEAFF
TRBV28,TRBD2,CASGDEARLGRSSGRHTQYF
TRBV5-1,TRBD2,CASSPGTTSQETQYF
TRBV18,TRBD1,CASKQGAGYEQYF
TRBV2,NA,CASSEASVGYGYTF
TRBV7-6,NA,CASSFQESSYNEQFF
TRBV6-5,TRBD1,CASSYRTGQGYTF
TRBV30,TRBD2,CASSGRGRSYNEQFF
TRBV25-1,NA,CASSDSFRGSTEAFF
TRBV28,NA,CASSPQAGLGPETQYF
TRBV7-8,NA,CASSTHSRDNEKLFF
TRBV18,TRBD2,CASSLPAGRQETQYF
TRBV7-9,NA,CASSLWIEGDYEQYF
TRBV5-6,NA,CASHRQGQSTEAFF
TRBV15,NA,CATSRPLVGPYNEQFF
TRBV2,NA,CATETSTNEKLFF
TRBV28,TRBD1,CASRKGTATGELFF
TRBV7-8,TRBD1,CASSAGTGGPSQETQYF
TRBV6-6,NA,CATKDQSGANVLTF
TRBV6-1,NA,CASRGSSTDTQYF
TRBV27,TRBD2,CASRRPYSGAKHTDTQYF
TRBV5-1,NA,CASTRPGFLDEQYF
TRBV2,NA,CASRRRDLSNQPQHF
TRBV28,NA,CASSLSLGWGSPGGHEQYF
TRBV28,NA,CASRSMAYEQYF
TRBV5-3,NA,CARSLNGPYNEQFF
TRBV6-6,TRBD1,CASNRGRGGYTF
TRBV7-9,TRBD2,CASNSGGVYNEQFF
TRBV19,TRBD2,CASSILLAEDNEQFF
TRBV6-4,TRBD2,CASNSGGETDTQYF
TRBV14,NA,CASSQASSYNEQFF
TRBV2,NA,CASSAAPLQRRAGYTF
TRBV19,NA,CASSTQGNGGKKLFF
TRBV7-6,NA,CASGGGGYQETQYF
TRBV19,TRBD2,CASSIGPGASGRDTQYF
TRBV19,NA,CASSTTKNTEAFF
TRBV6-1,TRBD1,CARGQGMGTDTQYF
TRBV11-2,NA,CASSLGAGSSYEQYF
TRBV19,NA,CASSIREGTDTQYF
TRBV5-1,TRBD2,CASRLGLAGGLSDTQYF
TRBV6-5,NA,CASSYSNTDNQPQHF
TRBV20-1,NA,CSASQTGGYTF
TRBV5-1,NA,CASRPAASGFFEKLFF
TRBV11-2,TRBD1,CASSGQGGLNEQFF
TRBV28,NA,CATNPGGSTDTQYF
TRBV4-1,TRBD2,CASSPGLAVDTQYF